This T cell receptor (beta chain) was sequenced in a study of response to subunit inactivated influenza vaccine. The study's findings and limits: T cells newly recruited by each seasonal influenza vaccination are few, the authors suggested.

Using its own MiXCR run on the RT-PCR reads, TCRdb lists one record per CDR3 protein. The sample yields under 550,000 distinct CDR3 sequences, approximately 7.7% seen once. Trimming removed 6 bases at V and 4 bases at J, with 10 bases between. CDR1 and CDR2 (germline): DFQATT, SNEGSKA (reference sequence). The CDR3 covers 12 residues. Worth noting for this clonotype: Its specificity is not known.

The chain has TRBV20-1 and TRBJ1-5, with unresolved D. This TCR was recovered from a man in his fifties or sixties who received an inactivated influenza vaccine. The sample in question was PBMCs from blood, obtained about 24 months after vaccination. The CDR3: CSAIPENQPQHF. CDR3 nucleotides: TGCAGTGCGATCCCTGAGAATCAGCCCCAGCATTTT.